This T cell receptor beta chain stems from a study of blood T cell repertoires in COVID-19. About the study: Material from acute and convalescent COVID-19 was sourced from the United States, Italy and Spain.

Looked up from germline, CDR1 is SGHDT and CDR2 is YYEEEE. This CDR3 has 13 amino acids. Trimming took off 4 bases at V and 5 bases at J, with 10 bases between the two ends. TCRdb keeps only in-frame clones here, not all; method: immunoSEQ multiplex PCR. Of hundreds of thousands of clones in the sample, 87% were seen once. Clinical history reported by participants formed the basis on which cohorts were assigned. V and J are TRBV5-6 and TRBJ2-1; D is undetermined. This TCR derives from a woman aged 18-30 years with acute COVID-19. The specimen was PBMCs or T cells enriched from blood (not recorded which). CDR3 loop: CASSLRSDNEQFF. The CDR3 DNA follows: TGTGCCAGCAGCCTACGGTCTGACAATGAGCAGTTCTTC.